What follows describes a single T cell receptor beta chain. Its antigen is unidentified. This sample was included in a study of siplizumab effects on memory and regulatory T cells. This CDR3 is 11 amino acids long. From germline, CDR1 is MNHNS and CDR2 SASEGT. V was shortened by 5 bases and J by 8 bases, with 7 bases between the two germline ends. Method: immunoSEQ multiplex PCR; TCRdb's copy keeps in-frame clones and lacks some. The sample holds 95,000 to 100,000 clones, around 90% seen once. The study's findings and limits: The study found that siplizumab significantly reduced alloreactive sequences traceable to unstimulated CD4+ memory cells.

V gene TRBV6-1 combines with J gene TRBJ2-1, with D uncertain. Sequencing input: non-Treg CD4+ T cells sorted from blood. The receptor was derived from a human donor in good health. DNA for the CDR3: TGTGCCAGCAGTCTCCGAGATGAGCAGTTCTTC. It specifies CASSLRDEQFF.